The clone carrying this T cell receptor (beta chain) showed up just a few times. The CDR3 runs to 17 residues. Germline V gives CDR1 SEHNR, CDR2 FQNEAQ (reference sequence). The J segment lost 7 bases and the V segment lost 4 bases, leaving 13 bases of the junction unmatched. The data were obtained in a study of identical twins. TCRdb re-called the 5' RACE reads with MiXCR, one entry per CDR3 protein. The profile shows about 340,000 distinct CDR3 sequences, around an eighth of them singletons. The data also belong to a second study, concerning yellow fever vaccine responses in identical twins.

The gene calls are TRBV7-9 and TRBJ2-1, with 10 bases aligning to TRBD2. This TCR was recovered from a woman aged 18-35 years in good health. Material: CD8+ T cells sorted from blood. The CDR3 DNA is TGTGCCAGCAGCTCACGCTCTCAGCGGGAGGGCCGGAATGAGCAGTTCTTC. It specifies CASSSRSQREGRNEQFF.